These 25 T cell receptor beta chains were sequenced from one sample in a study of CD8 T cells in ankylosing spondylitis. TCRdb processed the 5' RACE reads anew with MiXCR; each CDR3 protein has one entry. This table has about 250,000 distinct CDR3 sequences, 30% to 35% appearing once. The sample comprised blood, either unsorted or a sorted T cell fraction (not recorded which). These receptors all come from a male donor with ankylosing spondylitis or in good health (not recorded which).

The chain uses TRBV7-2 and TRBJ2-6; D is unclear. The CDR3 length is 15 residues. The V gene lost 3 bases and the J gene lost 2 bases, with 8 bases spanning the gap. Germline V lookup: CDR1 SGHTA, CDR2 FQGNSA. The CDR3: CASSLWTPGANVLTF. As DNA, the CDR3 is TGTGCCAGCAGCTTGTGGACGCCTGGGGCCAACGTCCTGACTTTC.

This clonotype was counted between two and nine times. The chain carries TRBV20-1 and TRBJ2-3, with unresolved D. V lost 1 base and J lost 2, with 4 bases in between. Germline CDR1 and CDR2: DFQATT and SNEGSKA (reference sequence). This CDR3 spans 12 amino acids. The CDR3 DNA reads as TGCAGTGCTAGAGTGCCCACAGATACGCAGTATTTT. It yields the protein CSARVPTDTQYF.

V and J are TRBV5-5 and TRBJ1-2, with 8 nucleotides matching TRBD1. Trimming at V came to 4 bases and at J to 4 bases, leaving 6 bases not matched to a gene. This CDR3 is built from 14 residues. Germline assignment: CDR1 SGHKS and CDR2 YYEKEE (reference sequence). The CDR3 nucleotides are TGTGCCAGCAGCATGGACAGGGCTTCCTATGGCTACACCTTC. Translated: CASSMDRASYGYTF.

This clonotype was counted a few times. The genes are TRBV7-2 and TRBJ1-2, with 10 bases identical to TRBD1. The junction had 3 bases not matched to a gene; V was cut back by 3 bases and J by 5 bases. The CDR3 length is 14 residues. Germline V gene data show CDR1 as SGHTA and CDR2 as FQGNSA. The CDR3 spells CASSLGTGDYGYTF. The CDR3 nucleotides read TGTGCCAGCAGCTTGGGGACAGGGGATTATGGCTACACCTTC.

This clonotype was found a few times. The genes are TRBV5-1 and TRBJ2-1; 8 nucleotides align to TRBD2. The CDR3 covers 15 residues. Germline loops: CDR1 SGHRS, CDR2 YFSETQ. J was trimmed by 7 bases and V by 4 bases; bases with no gene match: 10. The CDR3 bases are TGCGCCAGCAGCCCGAGGGCACTAGCGGAAAATGAGCAGTTCTTC. Residues: CASSPRALAENEQFF.

V usage is TRBV10-3 and J usage is TRBJ2-2, with 8 bases lining up with TRBD2. Per germline, CDR1 ENHRY and CDR2 SYGVKD. The length of the CDR3 is 14 residues. V was pared by 3 bases and J by 6 bases, with 3 bases of the junction left unmatched. The CDR3 coding sequence is TGTGCCATCAGTGAACGGGGGGGATCCGGGGAGCTGTTTTTT. Its protein product is CAISERGGSGELFF.

This clonotype was counted a few times. V and J are TRBV12-3 or TRBV12-4 and TRBJ2-5, with D unclear. The CDR3 contains 13 residues. V dropped 3 bases and J dropped 4 bases, with 9 bases sitting between them. The CDR3 region is CASSFLVRETQYF. CDR3 DNA: TGTGCCAGCAGTTTTTTGGTTCGAGAGACCCAGTACTTC.

CDR3 sequence reads: CASSRGDPGANVLTF. The CDR3 bases are TGTGCCAGCAGCCGGGGTGATCCCGGGGCCAACGTCCTGACTTTC. The chain recombines TRBV6-1 with TRBJ2-6; possibly TRBD2 for D (5 bases). The CDR3 runs to 15 residues. V gave up 6 bases and J gave up 4 bases, with 13 bases separating them. Germline-derived CDR1 and CDR2 are MNHNS and SASEGT.

The chain employs TRBV6-1 and TRBJ1-1; D is perhaps TRBD1 (5 bases). The germline CDR1 and CDR2 sequences are MNHNS and SASEGT. V was pared by 6 bases and J by 1 base, with 18 bases between. The length of the CDR3 is 16 residues. The CDR3 DNA reads as TGTGCCAGCAGCCGCGTGGGGTATACAGGGAACACTGAAGCTTTCTTT. Translation: CASSRVGYTGNTEAFF.

The V call is TRBV25-1, the J call TRBJ1-5, with TRBD1 as a possible D gene (6 bases). V was trimmed by 8 bases and J by 7 bases, leaving 15 bases between them. The CDR3 consists of 13 residues. Germline-derived CDR1 and CDR2 are MGHDK and SYGVNS. The CDR3 DNA is TGTGCCAGCCTTTGCGGGGGGCGGCAGCCCCAGCATTTT. Translating gives CASLCGGRQPQHF.

This chain connects TRBV29-1 to TRBJ2-5; D not certain. This CDR3 contains 13 residues. Germline values: CDR1 SQVTM, CDR2 ANQGSEA. V was cut by 6 bases and J by 5 bases, with 16 bases left in between. The CDR3 here is CSVPSAQTETQYF. In DNA form, the CDR3 reads TGCAGCGTGCCCTCGGCCCAGACCGAGACCCAGTACTTC.

There are many counts of this clonotype. The CDR3 loop reads CASSYGARDEGYTF. The DNA of the CDR3 is TGTGCCAGCAGCTACGGGGCCAGGGATGAGGGCTACACCTTC. V and J are TRBV12-3 or TRBV12-4 and TRBJ1-2; TRBD1 is a possible D gene (5 bases). CDR3 length: 14 amino acids. V was clipped by 6 bases and J by 8 bases, with 19 bases between them.

With regard to this clonotype: An end of the junction does not agree with germline; a read error may underlie this. The V call is TRBV4-1, the J call TRBJ2-4; D unclear. Germline CDR1 reads MGHRA; CDR2 reads YSYEKL. This CDR3 comprises 12 residues. The CDR3 loop reads CATSSGRDIQYF. CDR3 coding DNA: TGCGCCACCAGCTCGGGTCGGGACATTCAGTACTTC.

The chain carries TRBV10-2 and TRBJ1-2; no clear D. The CDR3 contains 13 residues. Germline V gene lookup returns CDR1 WSHSY and CDR2 SAAADI. Deletions cut 7 bases from V and 2 bases from J, with 11 bases between. The CDR3 DNA reads as TGCGCCAGCATGTTGAGGGCCAACTATGGCTACACCTTC. It specifies CASMLRANYGYTF.

This clonotype was counted at least ten times. At one of its ends the junction is not consistent with the germline gene, which may arise from a read error. The rearrangement uses TRBV5-1 and TRBJ2-3, with TRBD2 matching 7 bases. CDR3 length equals 13 residues. Germline assignment: CDR1 SGHRS and CDR2 YFSETQ. The CDR3 loop is CASSLAGTDTQYF. The CDR3 DNA follows: TGTGCCAGCAGCTTAGCGGGTACGGATACGCAGTATTTT.

The chain recombines TRBV7-2 with TRBJ1-6, with unresolved D. Germline CDR1 is SGHTA and CDR2 is FQGNSA. The CDR3 consists of 15 residues. The V end lost 3 bases, the J end lost 7 bases, and 13 bases lay between the germline ends. The CDR3 sequence: CASSFRKLPNSPLHF. The CDR3 coding sequence is TGTGCCAGCAGCTTCCGGAAATTGCCGAATTCACCCCTCCACTTT.

The CDR3 DNA reads as TGTGCCAGCAGCTTAGGCGGGGACAGACAAGAGACCCAGTACTTC. Translation: CASSLGGDRQETQYF. This sequence joins TRBV13 and TRBJ2-5, with 7 bases matching TRBD1. V shed 0 bases and J 2 bases; nucleotides not matched to a gene: 3. The CDR3 is 15 residues long. Germline V gives CDR1 PRHDT, CDR2 FYEKMQ (reference sequence). Together with reference TRBV13 and TRBJ2-5, the CDR3 gives the full variable domain: AAGVIQSPRHLIKEKRETATLKCYPIPRHDTVYWYQQGPGQDPQFLISFYEKMQSDKGSIPDRFSAQQFSDYHSELNMSSLELGDSALYFCASSLGGDRQETQYFGPGTRLLVL.

This clonotype was counted a few times. The chain joins TRBV20-1 to TRBJ1-1; D not certain. The V gene's germline CDR1 is DFQATT and CDR2 SNEGSKA (reference sequence). Trimming took off 4 bases at V and 2 bases at J, with 8 bases between the two ends. CDR3 length: 12 amino acids. For the CDR3, the DNA is TGCAGTGCTATTAAAGGTAACACTGAAGCTTTCTTT. Protein sequence: CSAIKGNTEAFF.

The rearrangement links TRBV7-9 to TRBJ1-1, with D perhaps matching TRBD1 (5 bases). The CDR3 spans 13 residues. Trimming removed 5 bases at V and 6 bases at J, with 13 bases between. The germline V gene has CDR1 SEHNR and CDR2 FQNEAQ (reference sequence). The CDR3 coding sequence is TGTGCCAGCAGCCCAAGGGGTGAGGCTGAAGCTTTCTTT. Amino acid sequence: CASSPRGEAEAFF.

The V call is TRBV4-2, the J call TRBJ2-2; 8 bases align to TRBD1. V was pared by 10 bases and J by 0 bases, with 4 bases of the junction left unmatched. The germline gives CDR1 LGHNA, CDR2 YNFKEQ. This CDR3 comprises 14 residues. CDR3 sequence (DNA): TGTGCCACCGGACAGGGTTCGAACACCGGGGAGCTGTTTTTT. This codes for CATGQGSNTGELFF.

This clonotype was counted a few times. Germline is not matched at one junction end, which may reflect a read error. This chain uses TRBV20-1 with TRBJ2-3, with 8 positions matching TRBD1. Germline values: CDR1 DFQATT, CDR2 SNEGSKA (reference sequence). This CDR3 region has 14 residues. The CDR3 DNA sequence: TGCAGTGCTCGAGAGGCAGGGGGCTCAGATACGCAGTATTTT. It yields the protein CSAREAGGSDTQYF.

This clonotype was observed many times. The rearrangement uses TRBV29-1 and TRBJ2-4; D is tentatively TRBD1 or TRBD2 (5 bases each). V was shortened by 6 bases and J by 4 bases, with 10 bases between the two germline ends. CDR1 and CDR2 (germline): SQVTM, ANQGSEA. CDR3 length: 12 amino acids. Here the CDR3 reads CSVMWGKNIQYF. The DNA for the CDR3 is TGCAGCGTGATGTGGGGGAAAAACATTCAGTACTTC.

This clonotype was counted at least ten times. The rearrangement joins TRBV29-1 to TRBJ2-1, with D perhaps TRBD1 (6 bases). Germline values: CDR1 SQVTM, CDR2 ANQGSEA. The length of the CDR3 is 14 residues. V was clipped by 4 bases and J by 4 bases, with 14 bases between them. CDR3 sequence: CSVVHLDSYNEQFF. The CDR3 nucleotides are TGCAGCGTTGTCCATCTGGACAGTTACAATGAGCAGTTCTTC.

Here the CDR3 reads CASSAPGQGDQPQHF. The CDR3 DNA is TGTGCCAGCAGCGCCCCGGGACAGGGTGATCAGCCCCAGCATTTT. The V call is TRBV21-1, the J call TRBJ1-5; the table's D call, TRBD1, has no DNA check behind it. TRBV21-1 is flagged as a pseudogene. The CDR3 spans 15 residues.

This clonotype showed up just a few times. The CDR3 nucleotides read TGCAGTGCGCGGGACAGGGGATCTGGGGCCAACGTCCTGACTTTC. It translates to CSARDRGSGANVLTF. V gene TRBV20-1 combines with J gene TRBJ2-6; 10 nucleotides align to TRBD1. The CDR3 is 15 residues long. V was clipped by 6 bases and J by 1 base; unmatched bases: 3. Germline CDR1 and CDR2: DFQATT and SNEGSKA (reference sequence).